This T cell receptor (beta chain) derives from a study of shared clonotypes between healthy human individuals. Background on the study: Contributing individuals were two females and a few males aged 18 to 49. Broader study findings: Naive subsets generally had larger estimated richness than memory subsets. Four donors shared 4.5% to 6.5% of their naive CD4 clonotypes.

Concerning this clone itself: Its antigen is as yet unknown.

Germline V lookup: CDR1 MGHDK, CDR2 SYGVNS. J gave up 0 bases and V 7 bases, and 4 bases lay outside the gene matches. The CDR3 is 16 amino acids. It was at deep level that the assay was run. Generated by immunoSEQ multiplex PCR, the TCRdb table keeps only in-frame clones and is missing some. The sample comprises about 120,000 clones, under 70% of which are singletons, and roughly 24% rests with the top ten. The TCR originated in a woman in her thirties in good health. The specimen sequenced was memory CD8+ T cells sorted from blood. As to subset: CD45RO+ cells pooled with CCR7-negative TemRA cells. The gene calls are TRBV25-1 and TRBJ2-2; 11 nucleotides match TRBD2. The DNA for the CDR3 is TGTGCCAGCACCGGGACTAGCGGTTCGAACACCGGGGAGCTGTTTTTT. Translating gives CASTGTSGSNTGELFF.